This paragraph covers one T cell receptor beta chain sequence. Antigen specificity is unknown. As for time point: blood 2 weeks post-SBRT. The treatment denotes: 15 Gy SBRT to primary tumor, nephrectomy 4 weeks later. Blood was sampled at baseline, 2 weeks and 4 weeks after SBRT. The tumor was a clear cell renal cell carcinoma. The repertoire was sequenced with immunoSEQ multiplex PCR; TCRdb's copy has only in-frame clones and lacks some. The sample holds some 120,000 clones; roughly four fifths are singletons and the top ten take 5.8%. This entry belongs to a study of radiation and T cells in renal cell carcinoma. Overall study findings and caveats: From baseline, blood top tumor clonotypes peaked at 2 weeks post-radiation.

The sequence derives from a man in his fifties or sixties with renal cell carcinoma. The specimen comprised blood, sampled from a patient whose treatment included radiotherapy and nephrectomy.

CDR3 DNA sequence: TGTGCCAGCAGTGAACTTACAGGGGGATGGTTCTTT. This gives the protein CASSELTGGWFF. The J gene is TRBJ1-1, the V gene TRBV6-1; 8 bases match TRBD1. Trimming cost V 2 bases and J 14 bases; bases outside gene matches: 7. The CDR3 runs to 12 residues. Germline CDR1 and CDR2: MNHNS and SASEGT.